Only one count was recorded for the clone carrying this T cell receptor (beta chain). Some clones are missing from TCRdb's copy, which holds only in-frame ones; the method was immunoSEQ multiplex PCR. The sample gives approximately 85,000 clones, about 90% of which show up once; 0.27% is in the top ten. The sample originates from a study of technical replicates of blood from a handful of donors. This clonotype was sampled from a human donor in good health. The sequenced sample consisted of T cells isolated from PBMCs.

The CDR3 DNA reads as TGTGCCAGCAGTTTAGGCAGGTCGGCCTATAATTCACCCCTCCACTTT. Translating it yields CASSLGRSAYNSPLHF. The rearrangement uses TRBV27 and TRBJ1-6, with unresolved D. The V end was cut by 2 bases, the J end by 2 bases, with 10 bases between. Germline lookup yields CDR1 MNHEY and CDR2 SMNVEV (reference sequence). CDR3 length equals 16 residues.